What follows are 25 T cell receptor beta chains derived from one specimen sequenced in a study of technical replicates of blood from a few donors. Clones were read by immunoSEQ multiplex PCR, and TCRdb kept only the in-frame ones, dropping some. This table has some 70,000 clones, roughly nine tenths appearing once. The sequencing sample was made of T cells isolated from PBMCs. The receptors originated from a human donor in good health.

This clone was recorded only once. The chain combines TRBV19 with TRBJ1-4, with TRBD1 matching over 7 bases. The germline gives CDR1 LNHDA, CDR2 SQIVND (reference sequence). With 9 bases clipped from V and 8 bases from J, the junction kept 12 bases outside the gene matches. This CDR3 spans 14 amino acids. The CDR3 DNA sequence: TGTGCCAGCCAATTTACAGGGGTTGGGGAAAAACTGTTTTTT. Its protein product is CASQFTGVGEKLFF.

The V call is TRBV5-1, the J call TRBJ1-1, with a possible D match to TRBD1 (6 bases). Trimming pared 2 bases from V and 6 bases from J, leaving 8 bases between. Germline V gives CDR1 SGHRS, CDR2 YFSETQ. The CDR3 has 12 residues. DNA of the CDR3: TGCGCCAGCAGCTTCAGGGGTTCTGAAGCTTTCTTT. Translated: CASSFRGSEAFF.

The chain links TRBV9 to TRBJ2-7; perhaps TRBD2 as D (6 bases). CDR1 and CDR2 (germline): SGDLS, YYNGEE. This CDR3 comprises 14 residues. V dropped 0 bases and J dropped 2 bases, with 9 bases sitting between them. Written as DNA, the CDR3 is TGTGCCAGCAGCGTAGAAGGAGGGCCCTACGAGCAGTACTTC. Amino acid sequence: CASSVEGGPYEQYF.

The chain carries TRBV7-9 and TRBJ2-5, with D perhaps TRBD1 (6 bases). The CDR3 is 15 amino acids. Trimming cost V 1 base and J 5 bases, with 14 bases left between them. Germline CDR1 reads SEHNR; CDR2 reads FQNEAQ (reference sequence). CDR3 bases: TGTGCCAGCAGCTTAGGGGATATAAGGGGGGAGACCCAGTACTTC. Its translation is CASSLGDIRGETQYF.

The genes are TRBV9 and TRBJ2-3; 8 bases fit TRBD2. The junction had 5 bases not matched to a gene; V was cut back by 4 bases and J by 1 base. The CDR3 runs to 15 residues. Germline-derived CDR1 and CDR2 are SGDLS and YYNGEE. In nucleotides, the CDR3 is TGTGCCAGCAGCCCGCGAGCGGGAGGCACAGATACGCAGTATTTT. Its translation: CASSPRAGGTDTQYF.

V is TRBV5-8 and J is TRBJ2-3; TRBD2 aligns across 10 bases. With 4 bases clipped from V and 4 bases from J, the junction kept 6 bases outside the gene matches. Germline V lookup: CDR1 SGHTS, CDR2 YDEGEE. This CDR3 has 15 residues. The CDR3 reads CASSRSGRASDTQYF. CDR3 nucleotide sequence: TGTGCCAGCAGCCGAAGCGGGAGGGCCTCAGATACGCAGTATTTT. Combining the CDR3 with reference TRBV5-8 and TRBJ2-3 gives the whole variable domain EAGVTQSPTHLIKTRGQQATLRCSPISGHTSVYWYQQALGLGLQFLLWYDEGEERNRGNFPPRFSGRQFPNYSSELNVNALELEDSALYLCASSRSGRASDTQYFGPGTRLTVL.

The chain recombines TRBV7-2 with TRBJ1-1; 7 bases fit TRBD1. V lost 3 bases and J lost 3; bases outside the gene matches: 13. This CDR3 spans 17 amino acids. Germline V gives CDR1 SGHTA, CDR2 FQGNSA. CDR3 sequence: CASSFWDRQGLYTEAFF. The CDR3 region has the DNA TGTGCCAGCAGCTTCTGGGACCGACAGGGCTTGTACACTGAAGCTTTCTTT.

The V and J genes are TRBV4-1 and TRBJ2-5, with 8 nucleotides matching TRBD2. Trimming at V came to 2 bases and at J to 5 bases, leaving 4 bases not matched to a gene. The CDR3 is made up of 14 amino acids. In germline, CDR1 is MGHRA, CDR2 YSYEKL. CDR3 sequence: CASSQPGGAETQYF. Written as DNA, the CDR3 is TGCGCCAGCAGCCAACCGGGAGGGGCGGAGACCCAGTACTTC.

This clone was picked up one time. This chain connects TRBV6-5 to TRBJ2-3; TRBD2 is a possible D gene (5 bases). Trimming took off 0 bases at V and 0 bases at J, with 7 bases between the two ends. The CDR3 has 15 amino acids. Germline assignment: CDR1 MNHEY and CDR2 SVGAGI. CDR3 region: CASSYSGGSTDTQYF. DNA for the CDR3: TGTGCCAGCAGTTACTCTGGCGGGAGCACAGATACGCAGTATTTT.

This clone was recorded once. The J gene is TRBJ2-7, the V gene TRBV18; weak D call: TRBD2 (6 bases). The CDR3 is 15 amino acids. Looked up from germline, CDR1 is KGHSH and CDR2 is LQKENI. Trimming removed 5 bases from V and 5 bases from J, with 19 bases in between. CDR3 region: CASSASGTGLNEQYF. The DNA of the CDR3 is TGTGCCAGCTCAGCCTCCGGGACTGGACTTAACGAGCAGTACTTC.

The J gene is TRBJ2-1, the V gene TRBV11-2; D unclear. The V end lost 4 bases, the J end lost 6 bases, and 16 bases lay between the germline ends. This CDR3 is built from 15 residues. Germline V gene sequence: CDR1 SGHAT, CDR2 FQNNGV. CDR3 DNA: TGTGCCAGCAGCTCCGGAGAGTACTTTTTCAATGAGCAGTTCTTC. Amino acids: CASSSGEYFFNEQFF.

The chain joins TRBV4-3 to TRBJ2-4, with 9 bases matching TRBD2. Germline CDR1 reads LGHNA; CDR2 reads YSLEER. This CDR3 is built from 17 residues. V dropped 5 bases and J dropped 7; count of bases not matched to a gene: 15. The CDR3 nucleotides are TGCGCCAGCAGCGAGCGGCTGGCGGGAGGGGTAGGGAACATTCAGTACTTC. Translating gives CASSERLAGGVGNIQYF.

In its sample, this clone was seen once. The chain couples TRBV2 to TRBJ1-4, with 7 bases aligning to TRBD1. CDR3 length: 14 residues. Germline CDR1 SNHLY, CDR2 FYNNEI. The V and J ends lost 5 bases and 6 bases, in that order; junction bases with no gene match: 6. As DNA, the CDR3 is TGTGCCAGCAGTCCCGACAGGGCGGATGAAAAACTGTTTTTT. This sequence encodes CASSPDRADEKLFF.

The rearrangement links TRBV13 to TRBJ2-7; 8 bases fit TRBD2. Germline V gene sequence: CDR1 PRHDT, CDR2 FYEKMQ (reference sequence). The CDR3 has 16 residues. J was trimmed by 0 bases and V by 5 bases; bases with no gene match: 9. Here the CDR3 DNA reads TGTGCCAGCAGCCCCCGGGGCGGGAGGAACTCCTACGAGCAGTACTTC. Translated, it gives CASSPRGGRNSYEQYF.

The rearrangement joins TRBV28 to TRBJ1-1; 12 bases align to TRBD1. The germline V gene encodes CDR1 MDHEN and CDR2 SYDVKM. The V segment lost 4 bases and the J segment 6 bases; nucleotides outside the gene matches: 3. The CDR3 consists of 14 residues. The CDR3 region is CASSWGQGAPEAFF. Written as DNA, the CDR3 is TGTGCCAGCAGTTGGGGACAGGGGGCGCCTGAAGCTTTCTTT.

The V gene is TRBV11-2, the J gene TRBJ2-3, with D possibly matching TRBD2 (6 bases). V lost 3 bases and J lost 5, with 15 bases in between. This CDR3 has 15 residues. CDR1 and CDR2 from the germline V gene are SGHAT and FQNNGV. CDR3 nucleotides: TGTGCCAGCAGCTTGGCGGGACTCCTTGGAGATACGCAGTATTTT. Amino acids: CASSLAGLLGDTQYF.

The J gene is TRBJ2-3, the V gene TRBV11-3, with a tentative D call TRBD1 (5 bases). In germline, CDR1 is SGHNT, CDR2 YENEEA. The CDR3 is made up of 14 amino acids. Trimming cost V 4 bases and J 3 bases, with 11 bases left between them. The CDR3 coding sequence is TGTGCCAGCAGCTCAGGGATCGGAACAGATACGCAGTATTTT. Translation: CASSSGIGTDTQYF.

The V call is TRBV4-1, the J call TRBJ2-7; 7 positions agree with TRBD2. CDR1 and CDR2 from the germline V gene are MGHRA and YSYEKL. The CDR3 extends over 15 amino acids. V lost 3 bases, J lost 1 base, and 6 bases stayed unmatched. The CDR3 DNA sequence: TGCGCCAGCAGCCATAGCTCTAGCGGATCCTACGAGCAGTACTTC. Translation: CASSHSSSGSYEQYF.

The chain combines TRBV4-3 with TRBJ1-4; TRBD1 agrees at 11 bases. This CDR3 contains 19 residues. Germline CDR1 and CDR2: LGHNA and YSLEER. Trimming cost V 0 bases and J 1 base; bases outside gene matches: 7. CDR3 sequence reads: CASSQDFPGQGGTNEKLFF. In nucleotides, the CDR3 is TGCGCCAGCAGCCAAGATTTTCCGGGACAGGGGGGAACTAATGAAAAACTGTTTTTT.

This chain uses TRBV6-6 with TRBJ1-4, with TRBD1 as a possible D gene (5 bases). The CDR3 sequence is 14 residues long. Trimming took off 4 bases at V and 1 base at J, with 7 bases between the two ends. Germline-derived CDR1 and CDR2 are MNHNY and SVGAGI (reference sequence). In DNA form, the CDR3 reads TGTGCCAGCAGTTCTACAGGAACTAATGAAAAACTGTTTTTT. It encodes CASSSTGTNEKLFF.

This chain uses TRBV6-5 with TRBJ2-3; no reliable D call. The V and J ends lost 6 bases and 2 bases respectively, with 9 bases between them. Germline CDR1 is MNHEY and CDR2 is SVGAGI. There are 13 residues in the CDR3. The CDR3 nucleotides read TGTGCCAGCAGATCCGACTCCACAGATACGCAGTATTTT. This sequence encodes CASRSDSTDTQYF.

This clone was seen a single time. This chain joins TRBV6-5 and TRBJ2-1, with 12 bases matching TRBD2. Trimming removed 4 bases from V and 8 bases from J; junction bases left unmatched: 3. The CDR3 totals 14 residues. The germline CDR1 and CDR2 sequences are MNHEY and SVGAGI. The CDR3 sequence: CASSWTSGTHEQFF. The CDR3 DNA sequence: TGTGCCAGCAGTTGGACTAGCGGGACGCATGAGCAGTTCTTC.

This clone was observed a single time. The V and J genes are TRBV27 and TRBJ2-1; 12 bases fit TRBD2. The CDR3 totals 18 residues. Germline CDR1 reads MNHEY; CDR2 reads SMNVEV (reference sequence). V was clipped by 6 bases and J by 6 bases; unmatched bases: 15. The CDR3 is CASRFGSSGLAGSNEQFF. CDR3 nucleotides: TGTGCCAGCAGATTCGGGAGTAGCGGACTAGCGGGATCCAATGAGCAGTTCTTC.

The gene calls are TRBV19 and TRBJ2-1; 10 bases line up with TRBD1. J lost 1 base, V lost 5 bases, and 8 bases had no gene match. Germline CDR1 LNHDA, CDR2 SQIVND (reference sequence). The length of the CDR3 is 17 residues. The chain's CDR3 is CASSDRGRWLSYNEQFF. As DNA, the CDR3 is TGTGCCAGTAGTGACAGGGGGCGCTGGCTTTCCTACAATGAGCAGTTCTTC. The whole variable domain, filled in from reference TRBV19 and TRBJ2-1, reads DGGITQSPKYLFRKEGQNVTLSCEQNLNHDAMYWYRQDPGQGLRLIYYSQIVNDFQKGDIAEGYSVSREKKESFPLTVTSAQKNPTAFYLCASSDRGRWLSYNEQFFGPGTRLTVL.

This rearrangement joins TRBV14 to TRBJ1-1; D might be TRBD1 (5 bases). V was pared by 3 bases and J by 4 bases, with 15 bases between. The CDR3 contains 15 residues. Germline V gene lookup returns CDR1 SGHDN and CDR2 FVKESK. The CDR3 region is CASSQYRGWGTEAFF. The CDR3 nucleotides are TGTGCCAGCAGCCAGTATAGGGGATGGGGCACTGAAGCTTTCTTT.